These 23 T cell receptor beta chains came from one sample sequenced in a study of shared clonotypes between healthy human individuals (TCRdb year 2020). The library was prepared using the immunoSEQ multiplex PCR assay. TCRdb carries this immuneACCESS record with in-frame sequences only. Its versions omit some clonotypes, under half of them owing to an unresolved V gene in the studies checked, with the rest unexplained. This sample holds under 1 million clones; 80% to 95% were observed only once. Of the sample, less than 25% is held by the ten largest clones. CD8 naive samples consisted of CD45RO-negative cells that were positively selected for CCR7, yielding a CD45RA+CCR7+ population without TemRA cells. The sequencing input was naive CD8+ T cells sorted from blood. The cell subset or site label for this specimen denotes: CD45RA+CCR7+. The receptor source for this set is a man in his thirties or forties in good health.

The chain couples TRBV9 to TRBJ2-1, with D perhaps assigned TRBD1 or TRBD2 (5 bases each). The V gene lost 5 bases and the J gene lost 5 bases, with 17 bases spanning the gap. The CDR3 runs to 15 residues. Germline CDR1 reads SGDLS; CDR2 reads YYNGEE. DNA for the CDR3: TGTGCCAGCAGTTCAGCCGGGACGACCCACAATGAGCAGTTCTTC. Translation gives CASSSAGTTHNEQFF.

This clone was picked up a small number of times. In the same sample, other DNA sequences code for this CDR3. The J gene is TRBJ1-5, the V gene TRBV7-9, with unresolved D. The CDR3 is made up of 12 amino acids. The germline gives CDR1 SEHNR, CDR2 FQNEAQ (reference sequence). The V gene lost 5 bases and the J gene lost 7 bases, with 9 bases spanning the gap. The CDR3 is CASSLGGQPQHF. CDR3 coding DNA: TGTGCCAGCAGCCTTGGTGGACAGCCCCAGCATTTT.

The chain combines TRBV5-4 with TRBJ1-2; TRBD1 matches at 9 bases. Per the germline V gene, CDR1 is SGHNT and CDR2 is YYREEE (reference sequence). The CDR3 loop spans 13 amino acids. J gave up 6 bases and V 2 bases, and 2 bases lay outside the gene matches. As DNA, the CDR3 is TGTGCCAGCAGCTTTACAGGGGGCCATGGCTACACCTTC. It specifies CASSFTGGHGYTF.

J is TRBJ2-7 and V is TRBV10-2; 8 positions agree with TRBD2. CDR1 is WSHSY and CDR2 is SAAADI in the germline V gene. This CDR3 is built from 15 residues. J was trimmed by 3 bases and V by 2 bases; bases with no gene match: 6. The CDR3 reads CASSESGSPIYEQYF. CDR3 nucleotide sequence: TGCGCCAGCAGTGAGAGCGGGAGCCCCATCTACGAGCAGTACTTC.

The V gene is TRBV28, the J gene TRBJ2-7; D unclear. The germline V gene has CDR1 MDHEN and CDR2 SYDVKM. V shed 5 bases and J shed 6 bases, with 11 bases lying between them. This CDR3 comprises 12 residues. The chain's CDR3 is CASSPGITEQYF. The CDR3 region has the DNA TGTGCCAGCAGTCCTGGCATTACCGAGCAGTACTTC.

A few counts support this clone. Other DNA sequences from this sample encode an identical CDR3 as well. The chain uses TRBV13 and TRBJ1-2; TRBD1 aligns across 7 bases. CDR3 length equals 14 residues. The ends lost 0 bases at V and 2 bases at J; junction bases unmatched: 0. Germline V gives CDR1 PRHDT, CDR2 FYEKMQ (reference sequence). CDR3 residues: CASSLGTGNYGYTF. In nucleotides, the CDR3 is TGTGCCAGCAGCTTAGGGACAGGGAACTATGGCTACACCTTC.

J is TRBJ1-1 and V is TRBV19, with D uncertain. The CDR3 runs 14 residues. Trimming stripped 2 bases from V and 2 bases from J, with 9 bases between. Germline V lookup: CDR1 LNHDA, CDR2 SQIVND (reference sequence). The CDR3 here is CASSINAGNTEAFF. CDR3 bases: TGTGCCAGTAGTATAAACGCAGGCAACACTGAAGCTTTCTTT.

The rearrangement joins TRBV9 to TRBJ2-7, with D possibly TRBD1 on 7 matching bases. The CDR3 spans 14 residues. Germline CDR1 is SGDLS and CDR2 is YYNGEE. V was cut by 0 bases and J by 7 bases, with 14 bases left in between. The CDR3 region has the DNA TGTGCCAGCAGCGTAGAAGGGGGCGCGGGGGAGCAGTACTTC. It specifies CASSVEGGAGEQYF.

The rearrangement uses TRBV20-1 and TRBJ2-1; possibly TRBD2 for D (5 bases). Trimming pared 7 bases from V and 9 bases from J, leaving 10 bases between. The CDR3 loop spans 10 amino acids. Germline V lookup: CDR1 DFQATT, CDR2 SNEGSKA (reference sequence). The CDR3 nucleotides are TGCAGTGTGGAGGACGTTGAGCAGTTCTTC. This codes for CSVEDVEQFF.

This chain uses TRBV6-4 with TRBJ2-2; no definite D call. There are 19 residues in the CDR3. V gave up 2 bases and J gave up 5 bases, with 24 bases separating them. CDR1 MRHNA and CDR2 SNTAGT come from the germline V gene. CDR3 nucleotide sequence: TGTGCCAGCAGTGACCTCCCATCTCCCTCCCGGGCACGAACCGGGGAGCTGTTTTTT. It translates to CASSDLPSPSRARTGELFF.

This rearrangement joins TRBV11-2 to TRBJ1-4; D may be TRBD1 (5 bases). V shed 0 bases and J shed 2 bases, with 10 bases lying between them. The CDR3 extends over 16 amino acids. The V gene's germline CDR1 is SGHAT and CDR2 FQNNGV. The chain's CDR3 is CASSLDMTATNEKLFF. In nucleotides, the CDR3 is TGTGCCAGCAGCTTAGATATGACAGCCACTAATGAAAAACTGTTTTTT.

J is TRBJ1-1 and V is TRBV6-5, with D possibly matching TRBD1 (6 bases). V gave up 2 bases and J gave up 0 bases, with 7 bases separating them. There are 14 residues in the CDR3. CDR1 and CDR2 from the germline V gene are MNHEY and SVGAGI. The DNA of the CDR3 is TGTGCCAGCAGTTACCAGGGGATGAACACTGAAGCTTTCTTT. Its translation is CASSYQGMNTEAFF.

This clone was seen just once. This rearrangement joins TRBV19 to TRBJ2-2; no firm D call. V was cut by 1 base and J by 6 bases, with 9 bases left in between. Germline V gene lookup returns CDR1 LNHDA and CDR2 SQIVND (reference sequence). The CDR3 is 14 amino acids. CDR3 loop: CASSIVTGAGELFF. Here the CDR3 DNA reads TGTGCCAGTAGTATAGTGACTGGTGCCGGGGAGCTGTTTTTT.

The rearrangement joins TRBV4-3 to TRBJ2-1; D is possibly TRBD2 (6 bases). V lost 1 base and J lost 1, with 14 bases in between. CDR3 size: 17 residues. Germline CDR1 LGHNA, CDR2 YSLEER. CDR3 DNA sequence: TGCGCCAGCAGCCAAGGGAGTCCCGGGGGTTCCTACAATGAGCAGTTCTTC. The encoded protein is CASSQGSPGGSYNEQFF.

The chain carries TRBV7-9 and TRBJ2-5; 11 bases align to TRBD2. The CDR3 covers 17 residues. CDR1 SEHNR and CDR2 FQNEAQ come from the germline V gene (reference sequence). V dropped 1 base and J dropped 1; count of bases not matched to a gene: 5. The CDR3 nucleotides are TGTGCCAGCAGCTTAGGGCTAGCGGGAGGCGTCCAAGAGACCCAGTACTTC. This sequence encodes CASSLGLAGGVQETQYF.

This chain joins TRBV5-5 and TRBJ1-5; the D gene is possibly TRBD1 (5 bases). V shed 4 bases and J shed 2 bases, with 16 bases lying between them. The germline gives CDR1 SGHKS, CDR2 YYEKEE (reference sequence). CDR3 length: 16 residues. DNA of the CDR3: TGTGCCAGCAGCACAGAAACAGGTACCGGCAATCAGCCCCAGCATTTT. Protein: CASSTETGTGNQPQHF.

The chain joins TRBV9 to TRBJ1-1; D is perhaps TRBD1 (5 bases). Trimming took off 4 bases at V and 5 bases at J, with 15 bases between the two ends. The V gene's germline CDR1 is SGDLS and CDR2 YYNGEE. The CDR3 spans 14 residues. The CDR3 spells CASSSDLGGTEAFF. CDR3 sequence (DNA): TGTGCCAGCAGCTCCGACTTGGGGGGTACTGAAGCTTTCTTT.

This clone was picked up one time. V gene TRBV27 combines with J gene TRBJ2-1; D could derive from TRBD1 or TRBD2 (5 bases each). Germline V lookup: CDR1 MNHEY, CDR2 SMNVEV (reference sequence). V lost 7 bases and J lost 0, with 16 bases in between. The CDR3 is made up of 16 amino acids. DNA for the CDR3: TGTGCCAGCACCCAAGGGACGTCCCTCTCCTACAATGAGCAGTTCTTC. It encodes CASTQGTSLSYNEQFF.

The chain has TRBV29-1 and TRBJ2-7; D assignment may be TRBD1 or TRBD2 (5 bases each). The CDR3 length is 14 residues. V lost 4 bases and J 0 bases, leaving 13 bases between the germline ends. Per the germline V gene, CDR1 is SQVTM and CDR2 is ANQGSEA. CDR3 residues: CSVGDVLNSYEQYF. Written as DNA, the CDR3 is TGCAGCGTTGGGGACGTCCTTAACTCCTACGAGCAGTACTTC.

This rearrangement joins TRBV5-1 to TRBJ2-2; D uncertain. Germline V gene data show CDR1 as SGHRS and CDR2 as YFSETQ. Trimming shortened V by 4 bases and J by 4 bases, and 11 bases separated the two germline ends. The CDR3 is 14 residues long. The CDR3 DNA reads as TGCGCCAGCAGCCTCAACCCGGGCACCGGGGAGCTGTTTTTT. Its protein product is CASSLNPGTGELFF.

The CDR3 loop reads CASSSTVLRDGYTF. CDR3 nucleotides: TGTGCCAGCAGCTCGACAGTTTTAAGAGATGGCTACACCTTC. The chain joins TRBV7-9 to TRBJ1-2; D might be TRBD1 (5 bases). The CDR3 sequence is 14 residues long. Per germline, CDR1 SEHNR and CDR2 FQNEAQ (reference sequence). V gave up 4 bases and J gave up 6 bases, with 15 bases separating them.

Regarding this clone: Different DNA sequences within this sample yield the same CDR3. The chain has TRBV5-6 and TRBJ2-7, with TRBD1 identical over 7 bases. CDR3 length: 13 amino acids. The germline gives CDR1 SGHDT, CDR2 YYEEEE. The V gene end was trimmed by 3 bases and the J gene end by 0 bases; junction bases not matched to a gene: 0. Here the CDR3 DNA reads TGTGCCAGCAGCTGGGACAGCTCCTACGAGCAGTACTTC. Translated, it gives CASSWDSSYEQYF.

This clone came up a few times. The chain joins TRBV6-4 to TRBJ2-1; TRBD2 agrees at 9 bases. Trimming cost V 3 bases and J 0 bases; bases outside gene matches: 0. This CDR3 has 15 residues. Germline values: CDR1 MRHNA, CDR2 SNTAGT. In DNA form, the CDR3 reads TGTGCCAGCAGTGATAGCGGGAGCTCCTACAATGAGCAGTTCTTC. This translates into CASSDSGSSYNEQFF.